These 32 T cell receptor beta chains originate from one sample sequenced in a study of shared clonotypes between healthy human individuals. Here immunoSEQ multiplex PCR was the method, and the copy in TCRdb shows in-frame clones only, minus some. The sample has hundreds of thousands of clones, under 80% seen once. Sequencing was performed on memory CD4+ T cells sorted from blood. Subset defined: CD45RA-negative fraction. These receptors were obtained from a woman between 25 and 40 years old in good health.

In this sample, this clone turned up a few times. The sample contains more than one DNA sequence encoding this CDR3. The CDR3: CASSLGQGNEQFF. The DNA of the CDR3 is TGTGCCAGCAGCTTAGGACAGGGGAATGAGCAGTTCTTC. This chain links TRBV11-2 with TRBJ2-1; 8 bases match TRBD1. The CDR3 has 13 amino acids. With 1 base clipped from V and 7 bases from J, the junction kept 0 bases outside the gene matches. Germline CDR1 and CDR2: SGHAT and FQNNGV.

On this clone itself: The identical CDR3 is also encoded by other nucleotide sequences in the sample. In DNA, the CDR3 is TGCGCCAGCAGCCCGGGGGGAAGCTCCTACAATGAGCAGTTCTTC. Its protein product is CASSPGGSSYNEQFF. The chain uses TRBV5-1 and TRBJ2-1, with 7 bases lining up with TRBD2. Germline V gene sequence: CDR1 SGHRS, CDR2 YFSETQ. This CDR3 region has 15 residues. With V trimmed by 4 bases and J by 0 bases, 4 bases remained unmatched. Based on the CDR3 plus reference TRBV5-1 and TRBJ2-1, the full variable domain is KAGVTQTPRYLIKTRGQQVTLSCSPISGHRSVSWYQQTPGQGLQFLFEYFSETQRNKGNFPGRFSGRQFSNSRSEMNVSTLELGDSALYLCASSPGGSSYNEQFFGPGTRLTVL.

This chain joins TRBV7-9 and TRBJ2-1; 14 bases are shared with TRBD2. There are 15 residues in the CDR3. CDR1 and CDR2 from the germline V gene are SEHNR and FQNEAQ (reference sequence). Germline trimming cut 5 bases from V and 5 bases from J; bases unmatched to any gene: 2. CDR3 sequence reads: CASSRLAGGDNEQFF. CDR3 DNA sequence: TGTGCCAGCAGCCGACTAGCGGGAGGGGACAATGAGCAGTTCTTC.

The CDR3 nucleotides are TGCGCCAGCAGCTTGGCGGTGCGTGATGAGCAGTTCTTC. Encoded protein: CASSLAVRDEQFF. The chain links TRBV5-1 to TRBJ2-1; D is unclear. The germline V gene encodes CDR1 SGHRS and CDR2 YFSETQ. The length of the CDR3 is 13 residues. Deletions cut 0 bases from V and 8 bases from J, with 9 bases between.

This chain links TRBV6-6 with TRBJ2-7; TRBD2 matches at 12 bases. Per germline, CDR1 MNHNY and CDR2 SVGAGI (reference sequence). This CDR3 spans 16 amino acids. V lost 2 bases, J lost 2 bases, and 4 bases stayed unmatched. The chain's CDR3 is CASSYRGLAGTYEQYF. Here the CDR3 DNA reads TGTGCCAGCAGTTACCGAGGACTAGCGGGAACCTACGAGCAGTACTTC.

This clone was counted between two and nine times. This chain links TRBV6-5 with TRBJ1-3, with 8 bases aligning to TRBD1. Germline CDR1 MNHEY, CDR2 SVGAGI. V lost 4 bases to trimming and J lost 4 bases; unmatched junction nucleotides: 9. The CDR3 length is 16 residues. The DNA for the CDR3 is TGTGCCAGCAGTTTACTCCCAAGGGACAGGGGAAACACCATATATTTT. This sequence encodes CASSLLPRDRGNTIYF.

This chain joins TRBV27 and TRBJ1-2; TRBD1 is a possible D gene (6 bases). Trimming left V 2 bases short and J 2 bases short, with 9 bases between. The CDR3 sequence is 14 residues long. The germline V gene encodes CDR1 MNHEY and CDR2 SMNVEV (reference sequence). Here the CDR3 DNA reads TGTGCCAGCAGTTTAACAGGGTTCAACTATGGCTACACCTTC. This gives the protein CASSLTGFNYGYTF.

The gene calls are TRBV5-1 and TRBJ2-1, with no clear D. The CDR3 spans 14 residues. V dropped 4 bases and J dropped 6 bases, with 14 bases sitting between them. In germline, CDR1 is SGHRS, CDR2 YFSETQ. The CDR3 region has the DNA TGCGCCAGCAGCCCAAACGTTCCTGCCAATGAGCAGTTCTTC. Translated, it gives CASSPNVPANEQFF.

The J gene is TRBJ2-7, the V gene TRBV25-1, with D uncertain. Trimming stripped 7 bases from V and 6 bases from J, with 13 bases between. The CDR3 is made up of 12 amino acids. CDR1 and CDR2 (germline): MGHDK, SYGVNS. CDR3 sequence reads: CASTDQTVEQYF. The CDR3 DNA sequence: TGTGCCAGCACAGATCAGACGGTCGAGCAGTACTTC.

The V call is TRBV7-9, the J call TRBJ1-5; unclear D gene. The germline gives CDR1 SEHNR, CDR2 FQNEAQ (reference sequence). The CDR3 has 16 amino acids. V dropped 0 bases and J dropped 1 base, with 10 bases sitting between them. CDR3 bases: TGTGCCAGCAGCTTAGCTGGAGCGGGGAGCAATCAGCCCCAGCATTTT. This translates into CASSLAGAGSNQPQHF.

This sequence joins TRBV11-2 and TRBJ2-3; D unclear. The CDR3 is made up of 11 amino acids. The V gene lost 5 bases and the J gene lost 7 bases, with 7 bases spanning the gap. CDR1 and CDR2 (germline): SGHAT, FQNNGV. CDR3 nucleotide sequence: TGTGCCAGCAGCCTGGGGAATACGCAGTATTTT. Protein product: CASSLGNTQYF.

The chain recombines TRBV6-1 with TRBJ2-3, with D perhaps matching TRBD1 (6 bases). The germline V gene encodes CDR1 MNHNS and CDR2 SASEGT. V gave up 3 bases and J gave up 1 base, with 11 bases separating them. The CDR3 is 15 amino acids. CDR3 nucleotide sequence: TGTGCCAGCAGTGAGTCGGGACACGGCACAGATACGCAGTATTTT. It codes for CASSESGHGTDTQYF.

As DNA, the CDR3 is TGCGCCAGCAGTGATGGGACAGGGGCTGACTACGAGCAGTACTTC. Translated, it gives CASSDGTGADYEQYF. The V and J genes are TRBV10-1 and TRBJ2-7; 10 bases are a match to TRBD1. CDR3 size: 15 residues. From germline, CDR1 is WNHNN and CDR2 SYGVQD (reference sequence). V was pared by 3 bases and J by 3 bases, with 5 bases of the junction left unmatched.

The chain is built from TRBV2 and TRBJ2-1, with D possibly TRBD1 on 6 matching bases. The CDR3 extends over 14 amino acids. Germline V gene lookup returns CDR1 SNHLY and CDR2 FYNNEI. The V end was cut by 2 bases, the J end by 3 bases, with 8 bases between. CDR3 DNA: TGTGCCAGCAGTGAAAGGGGGTTCTACAATGAGCAGTTCTTC. Protein product: CASSERGFYNEQFF.

This chain links TRBV6-5 with TRBJ2-7; 11 bases align to TRBD2. V lost 7 bases to trimming and J lost 3 bases; unmatched junction nucleotides: 5. Germline V lookup: CDR1 MNHEY, CDR2 SVGAGI. The CDR3 spans 14 residues. The CDR3: CASKGGTSGYEQYF. The CDR3 bases are TGTGCCAGCAAAGGGGGGACTAGCGGCTACGAGCAGTACTTC.

This chain uses TRBV4-1 with TRBJ2-7; the D call may be TRBD1 or TRBD2 (5 bases each). Per the germline V gene, CDR1 is MGHRA and CDR2 is YSYEKL. The V gene lost 1 base and the J gene lost 1 base, with 11 bases spanning the gap. The CDR3 length is 15 residues. CDR3 protein: CASSQVGALSYEQYF. CDR3 bases: TGCGCCAGCAGCCAAGTCGGGGCCCTTTCCTACGAGCAGTACTTC.

The J gene is TRBJ1-1, the V gene TRBV6-4; D gene ambiguous. V shed 9 bases and J shed 0 bases, with 11 bases lying between them. Looked up from germline, CDR1 is MRHNA and CDR2 is SNTAGT. The CDR3 spans 13 residues. CDR3 coding DNA: TGTGCCAGTTCAAGGGAAATGAACACTGAAGCTTTCTTT. Its translation is CASSREMNTEAFF.

The chain carries TRBV2 and TRBJ2-3, with 10 bases identical to TRBD1. The CDR3 has 15 residues. After removal of 4 bases from V and 4 bases from J, the junction contained 5 bases not matched to a gene. Germline V gene lookup returns CDR1 SNHLY and CDR2 FYNNEI. CDR3 region: CASSGLGTGADTQYF. The DNA for the CDR3 is TGTGCCAGCAGTGGGCTAGGGACAGGGGCAGATACGCAGTATTTT. Looking up the rest from reference TRBV2 and TRBJ2-3 gives the full variable domain: EPEVTQTPSHQVTQMGQEVILRCVPISNHLYFYWYRQILGQKVEFLVSFYNNEISEKSEIFDDQFSVERPDGSNFTLKIRSTKLEDSAMYFCASSGLGTGADTQYFGPGTRLTVL.

This clone was recorded many times. The genes are TRBV10-3 and TRBJ2-1, with a tentative D call TRBD1 (6 bases). The V gene's germline CDR1 is ENHRY and CDR2 SYGVKD. This CDR3 spans 13 amino acids. With 3 bases removed from V and 9 bases from J, the gap between germline ends came to 12 bases. CDR3 in amino acids: CAISEVRGSEQFF. For the CDR3, the DNA is TGTGCCATCAGTGAAGTGAGGGGGAGTGAGCAGTTCTTC.

This chain links TRBV30 with TRBJ2-5; D is perhaps TRBD2 (6 bases). The CDR3 is 13 residues long. Trimming took 8 bases from V and 5 from J, leaving 18 bases between them. Germline CDR1 GTSNPN, CDR2 SVGIG (reference sequence). CDR3: CASRGGNGETQYF. The CDR3 coding sequence is TGTGCCAGTAGGGGAGGAAACGGGGAGACCCAGTACTTC.

The J gene is TRBJ1-4, the V gene TRBV6-6; 9 bases are shared with TRBD1. Germline V gene data show CDR1 as MNHNY and CDR2 as SVGAGI (reference sequence). The CDR3 sequence is 13 residues long. V dropped 6 bases and J dropped 8; count of bases not matched to a gene: 4. The chain's CDR3 is CASRADRGEKLFF. The CDR3, as DNA: TGTGCCAGCAGGGCCGACAGGGGGGAAAAACTGTTTTTT.

V is TRBV19 and J is TRBJ1-1; maybe TRBD1 (6 bases). V lost 5 bases and J lost 5, with 15 bases in between. In germline, CDR1 is LNHDA, CDR2 SQIVND (reference sequence). This CDR3 spans 14 amino acids. This CDR3 is CASSFTGRGTEAFF. In nucleotides, the CDR3 is TGTGCCAGTAGTTTCACCGGCAGGGGTACTGAAGCTTTCTTT.

This clone occurred a few times. This rearrangement joins TRBV7-2 to TRBJ2-4; 12 nucleotides match TRBD2. After removal of 0 bases from V and 1 base from J, the junction contained 10 bases not matched to a gene. Germline CDR1 and CDR2: SGHTA and FQGNSA. This CDR3 region has 20 residues. The CDR3 protein is CASSLAASGRGAQAKNIQYF. The CDR3 bases are TGTGCCAGCAGCTTAGCGGCTAGCGGGAGGGGTGCACAGGCCAAAAACATTCAGTACTTC.

This chain links TRBV4-2 with TRBJ2-5, with TRBD2 matching 11 bases. V shed 0 bases and J 2 bases; nucleotides not matched to a gene: 5. The CDR3 runs 17 residues. Germline loops: CDR1 LGHNA, CDR2 YNFKEQ. This CDR3 is CASSQDSTSGSQETQYF. CDR3 nucleotide sequence: TGTGCCAGCAGCCAAGATTCCACTAGCGGGAGTCAAGAGACCCAGTACTTC.

The chain employs TRBV4-1 and TRBJ1-4; a possible D gene is TRBD1 (5 bases). V was cut by 4 bases and J by 0 bases, with 18 bases left in between. Looked up from germline, CDR1 is MGHRA and CDR2 is YSYEKL. CDR3 length: 18 residues. The CDR3 DNA is TGCGCCAGCAGCCTGCCGGACATCTGGACGACAACTAATGAAAAACTGTTTTTT. Encoded protein: CASSLPDIWTTTNEKLFF.

The chain joins TRBV5-1 to TRBJ1-1; the D is unclear. The germline V gene encodes CDR1 SGHRS and CDR2 YFSETQ. The CDR3 has 13 amino acids. Trimming cost V 6 bases and J 6 bases, with 15 bases left between them. The CDR3: CASKVAFGPEAFF. The CDR3 DNA sequence: TGCGCCAGCAAGGTAGCGTTCGGACCTGAAGCTTTCTTT.

This clone occurred a few times. The chain carries TRBV19 and TRBJ1-2, with TRBD1 matching over 9 bases. The CDR3 has 15 amino acids. Germline CDR1 and CDR2: LNHDA and SQIVND (reference sequence). Unmatched junction bases numbered 11, after V lost 6 bases and J lost 6 bases. The CDR3 region has the DNA TGTGCCAGTAGAAATAAGGGCCGGGACAGGGATGGCTACACCTTC. This sequence encodes CASRNKGRDRDGYTF.

This clone was seen repeatedly, ten times or more. The identical CDR3 is also encoded by other nucleotide sequences in the sample. The chain has TRBV2 and TRBJ2-5; D possibly corresponds to TRBD2 (5 bases). Germline CDR1 reads SNHLY; CDR2 reads FYNNEI. There are 12 residues in the CDR3. Trimming stripped 3 bases from V and 5 bases from J, with 7 bases between. CDR3 loop: CASSERRETQYF. The CDR3 nucleotides are TGTGCCAGCAGTGAGCGGAGGGAGACCCAGTACTTC.

The chain is built from TRBV10-2 and TRBJ1-5; a weak D match, TRBD1 (6 bases). The CDR3 has 15 residues. With 3 bases removed from V and 4 bases from J, the gap between germline ends came to 13 bases. Germline CDR1 reads WSHSY; CDR2 reads SAAADI. The CDR3 DNA reads as TGCGCCAGCAGTGATGTACAGGGATGGAATCAGCCCCAGCATTTT. Residues: CASSDVQGWNQPQHF.

This clone appeared once. This chain's CDR3 is CASSRGQGENEKLFF. Here the CDR3 DNA reads TGTGCCAGCTCCCGTGGACAGGGAGAAAATGAAAAACTGTTTTTT. The chain combines TRBV18 with TRBJ1-4; 8 bases fit TRBD1. V shed 6 bases, J shed 5 bases, and the junction held 8 bases outside the gene matches. In germline, CDR1 is KGHSH, CDR2 LQKENI. The CDR3 loop spans 15 amino acids.

The chain carries TRBV2 and TRBJ1-1; TRBD1 might be the D (6 bases). The germline gives CDR1 SNHLY, CDR2 FYNNEI. The CDR3 runs 12 residues. V lost 6 bases, J lost 4 bases, and 9 bases lay in between. The CDR3, as DNA: TGTGCCAGCAGCCCGGGGGCCACTGAAGCTTTCTTT. Protein product: CASSPGATEAFF.

About this clone itself: This same CDR3 is encoded by further DNA sequences in the sample. The V and J genes are TRBV7-9 and TRBJ1-1; D is unclear. The CDR3 is 12 residues long. The V gene lost 6 bases and the J gene lost 0 bases, with 5 bases spanning the gap. Germline V gives CDR1 SEHNR, CDR2 FQNEAQ (reference sequence). CDR3 coding DNA: TGTGCCAGCAGTGGGGTGAACACTGAAGCTTTCTTT. Amino acid sequence: CASSGVNTEAFF.